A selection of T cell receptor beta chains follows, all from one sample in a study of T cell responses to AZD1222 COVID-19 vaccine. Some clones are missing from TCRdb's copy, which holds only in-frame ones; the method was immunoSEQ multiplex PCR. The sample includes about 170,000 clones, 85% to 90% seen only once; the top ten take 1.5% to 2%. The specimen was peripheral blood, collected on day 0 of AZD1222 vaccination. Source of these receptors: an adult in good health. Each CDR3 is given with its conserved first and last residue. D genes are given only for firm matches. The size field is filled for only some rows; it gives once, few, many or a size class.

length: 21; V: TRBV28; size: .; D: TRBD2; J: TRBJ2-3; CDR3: CASSLWGPGLATGGASDTQYF; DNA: TGTGCCAGCAGTTTATGGGGCCCGGGACTAGCGACCGGAGGTGCATCAGATACGCAGTATTTT
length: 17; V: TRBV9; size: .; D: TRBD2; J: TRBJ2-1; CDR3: CASSVDPPSGRRHEQFF; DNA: TGTGCCAGCAGCGTAGATCCGCCTAGCGGGAGGAGGCATGAGCAGTTCTTC
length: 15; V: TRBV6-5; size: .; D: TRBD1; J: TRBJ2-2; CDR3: CASSYGGTGPGELFF; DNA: TGTGCCAGCAGTTACGGCGGGACAGGCCCCGGGGAGCTGTTTTTT
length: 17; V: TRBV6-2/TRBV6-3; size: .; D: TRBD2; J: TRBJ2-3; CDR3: CASSSLGLAGFTDTQYF; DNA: TGTGCCAGCAGTTCCCTTGGACTAGCGGGTTTCACAGATACGCAGTATTTT
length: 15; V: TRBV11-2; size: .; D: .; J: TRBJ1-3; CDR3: CASSLDGVSGNTIYF; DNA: TGTGCCAGCAGCTTAGACGGGGTCTCTGGAAACACCATATATTTT
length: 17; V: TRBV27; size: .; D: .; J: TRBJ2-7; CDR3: CASSFSSGRARVREQYF; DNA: TGTGCCAGCAGTTTCTCTTCGGGCAGGGCGAGGGTCCGCGAGCAGTACTTC
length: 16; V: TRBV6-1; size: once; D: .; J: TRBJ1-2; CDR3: CASSEEGWGRRYGYTF; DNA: TGTGCCAGCAGTGAAGAGGGGTGGGGGAGAAGGTATGGCTACACCTTC
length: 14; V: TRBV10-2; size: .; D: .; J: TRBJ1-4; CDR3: CASSRTGYNEKLFF; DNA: TGCGCCAGCAGTAGAACAGGGTATAATGAAAAACTGTTTTTT
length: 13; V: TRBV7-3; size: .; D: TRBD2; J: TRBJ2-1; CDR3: CASSSTSGDEQFF; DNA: TGTGCCAGCAGCTCGACCAGCGGGGATGAGCAGTTCTTC
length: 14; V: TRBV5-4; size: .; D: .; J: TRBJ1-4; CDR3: CASSLGQANEKLFF; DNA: TGTGCCAGCAGCTTGGGACAGGCAAATGAAAAACTGTTTTTT
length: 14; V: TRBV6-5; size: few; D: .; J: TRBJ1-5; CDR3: CASSWGQADQPQHF; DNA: TGTGCCAGCAGTTGGGGACAAGCCGATCAGCCCCAGCATTTT
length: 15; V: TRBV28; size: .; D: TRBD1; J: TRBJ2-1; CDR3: CASSQDRGRDNEQFF; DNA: TGTGCCAGCAGCCAAGACAGGGGGAGAGACAATGAGCAGTTCTTC
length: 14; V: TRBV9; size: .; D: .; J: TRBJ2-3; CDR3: CASSVTGLADTQYF; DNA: TGTGCCAGCAGCGTAACAGGGTTAGCAGATACGCAGTATTTT
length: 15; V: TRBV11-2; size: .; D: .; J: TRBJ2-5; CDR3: CASSLDRVYRETQYF; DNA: TGTGCCAGCAGCTTAGACAGGGTTTATCGGGAGACCCAGTACTTC
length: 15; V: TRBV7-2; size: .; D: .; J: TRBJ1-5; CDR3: CASSLQGLGNQPQHF; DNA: TGTGCCAGCAGCTTACAGGGCTTAGGCAATCAGCCCCAGCATTTT